The source of this T cell receptor beta chain is a study of CD8 T cells in Susac syndrome. Roughly 0.45 to 1 ug RNA was reverse transcribed with random hexamers. The method of amplification for TCR beta CDR3 was immunoSEQ multiplex PCR, covering 54 Vbeta and 13 Jbeta. TCRdb processed the immunoSEQ multiplex PCR reads anew with MiXCR; each CDR3 protein has one entry. The profile covers about 150,000 distinct CDR3 sequences, with roughly 95% appearing a single time and about 0.11% taken by the ten largest. The ends lost 5 bases at V and 4 bases at J; junction bases unmatched: 14. Germline V gives CDR1 DFQATT, CDR2 SNEGSKA (reference sequence). The CDR3 covers 17 residues. TCR beta sequencing was performed on blood CD8+ and CD4+ T cells.

This receptor was obtained from a human donor with multiple sclerosis. Material: CD4+ T cells from PBMCs. The chain is built from TRBV20-1 and TRBJ2-7; 13 bases match TRBD2. The DNA for the CDR3 is TGCAGTGCTCCGACTAGCGGGAGGCCCTCCGAAAGGTACGAGCAGTACTTC. Protein product: CSAPTSGRPSERYEQYF.